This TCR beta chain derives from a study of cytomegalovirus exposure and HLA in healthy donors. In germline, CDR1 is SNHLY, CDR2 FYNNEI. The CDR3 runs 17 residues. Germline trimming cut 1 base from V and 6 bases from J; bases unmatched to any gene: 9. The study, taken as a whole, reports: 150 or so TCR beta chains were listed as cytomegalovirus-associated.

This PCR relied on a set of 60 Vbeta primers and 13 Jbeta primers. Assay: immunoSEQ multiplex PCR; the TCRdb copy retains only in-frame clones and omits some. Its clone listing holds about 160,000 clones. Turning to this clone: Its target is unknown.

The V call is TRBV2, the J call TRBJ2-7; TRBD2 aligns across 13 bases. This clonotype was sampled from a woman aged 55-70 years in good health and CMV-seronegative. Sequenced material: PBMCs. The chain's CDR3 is CASSEGSGLAGVSEQYF. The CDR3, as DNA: TGTGCCAGCAGTGAAGGGAGCGGACTAGCGGGGGTTTCCGAGCAGTACTTC.